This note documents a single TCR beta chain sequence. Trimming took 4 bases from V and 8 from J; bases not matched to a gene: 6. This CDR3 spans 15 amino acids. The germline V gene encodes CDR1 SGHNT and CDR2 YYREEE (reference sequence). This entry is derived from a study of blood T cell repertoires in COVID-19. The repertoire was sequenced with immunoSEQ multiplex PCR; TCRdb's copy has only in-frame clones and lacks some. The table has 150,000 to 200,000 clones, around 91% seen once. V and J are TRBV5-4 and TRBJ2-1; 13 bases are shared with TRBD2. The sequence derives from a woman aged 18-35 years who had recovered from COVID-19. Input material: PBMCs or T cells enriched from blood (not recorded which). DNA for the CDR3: TGTGCCAGCAGCCCACGTGGACTAGCGGGGGATGAGCAGTTCTTC. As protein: CASSPRGLAGDEQFF.